These 30 T cell receptor beta chains were all obtained from the same sample, sequenced in a study of shared clonotypes between healthy human individuals. Assay used: immunoSEQ multiplex PCR; TCRdb lists only in-frame clones, some missing. The table lists hundreds of thousands of clones, 76% of them singletons. The specimen was PBMCs. The receptors were sampled from a woman aged 35 to 49 in good health. Some clones in this sample may be carry-over from other donors' samples.

The V gene is TRBV6-6, the J gene TRBJ2-1, with 8 bases fitting TRBD1. After removal of 6 bases from V and 5 bases from J, the junction contained 0 bases not matched to a gene. The germline V gene has CDR1 MNHNY and CDR2 SVGAGI (reference sequence). The CDR3 spans 12 residues. This CDR3 reads CASRTGDNEQFF. The CDR3 nucleotides are TGTGCCAGCAGGACAGGGGACAATGAGCAGTTCTTC.

V and J are TRBV19 and TRBJ1-2; D remains unclear. This CDR3 is built from 18 residues. The ends were cut back, 0 bases at V and 2 bases at J, with 19 bases in the middle. The germline CDR1 and CDR2 sequences are LNHDA and SQIVND (reference sequence). CDR3 DNA: TGTGCCAGTAGTATAGATCTGGCAGGTCCGACCTTGAACTATGGCTACACCTTC. Translation gives CASSIDLAGPTLNYGYTF.

The chain links TRBV29-1 to TRBJ1-2; 11 bases fit TRBD1. This CDR3 spans 11 amino acids. J gave up 8 bases and V 4 bases, and 0 bases lay outside the gene matches. CDR1 is SQVTM, CDR2 ANQGSEA, per germline. The CDR3 loop is CSVGTGGGYTF. CDR3 nucleotide sequence: TGCAGCGTTGGGACAGGGGGCGGCTACACCTTC. The variable domain in full, with the rest retrieved from reference TRBV29-1 and TRBJ1-2, is SAVISQKPSRDICQRGTSLTIQCQVDSQVTMMFWYRQQPGQSLTLIATANQGSEATYESGFVIDKFPISRPNLTFSTLTVSNMSPEDSSIYLCSVGTGGGYTFGSGTRLTVV.

The V call is TRBV27, the J call TRBJ2-7; D may match TRBD1 or TRBD2 (6 bases each). Germline-derived CDR1 and CDR2 are MNHEY and SMNVEV (reference sequence). The CDR3 contains 14 residues. Trimming pared 2 bases from V and 3 bases from J, leaving 11 bases between. Here the CDR3 DNA reads TGTGCCAGCAGTTTACCCCGGGGGCTCTACGAGCAGTACTTC. Amino acids: CASSLPRGLYEQYF.

V and J are TRBV5-6 and TRBJ1-3, with 7 bases that match TRBD1. From germline, CDR1 is SGHDT and CDR2 YYEEEE. The CDR3 has 15 residues. Trimming removed 0 bases from V and 2 bases from J; junction bases left unmatched: 2. The CDR3 is CASSLEGTAGNTIYF. The CDR3 coding sequence is TGTGCCAGCAGCTTGGAGGGGACAGCTGGAAACACCATATATTTT.

The genes are TRBV11-2 and TRBJ2-3, with 9 bases lining up with TRBD1. CDR1 SGHAT and CDR2 FQNNGV come from the germline V gene. The CDR3 has 16 residues. Losses at the gene ends were 3 bases for V and 0 bases for J; bases not matched to a gene: 4. CDR3 coding DNA: TGTGCCAGCAGCTTCCACAGGGGGCCAAGCACAGATACGCAGTATTTT. This codes for CASSFHRGPSTDTQYF. The full variable domain, rest sourced from reference TRBV11-2 and TRBJ2-3, is EAGVAQSPRYKIIEKRQSVAFWCNPISGHATLYWYQQILGQGPKLLIQFQNNGVVDDSQLPKDRFSAERLKGVDSTLKIQPAKLEDSAVYLCASSFHRGPSTDTQYFGPGTRLTVL.

V gene TRBV9 combines with J gene TRBJ1-3; possible D gene TRBD1, 6 bases. The V end lost 3 bases, the J end lost 1 base, and 17 bases lay between the germline ends. The CDR3 consists of 17 residues. Germline V gives CDR1 SGDLS, CDR2 YYNGEE. This chain's CDR3 is CASSANRDTESGNTIYF. DNA for the CDR3: TGTGCCAGCAGCGCCAACCGGGACACAGAGTCTGGAAACACCATATATTTT. The full variable domain, in which reference TRBV9 and TRBJ1-3 provide the parts outside the CDR3, is DSGVTQTPKHLITATGQRVTLRCSPRSGDLSVYWYQQSLDQGLQFLIQYYNGEERAKGNILERFSAQQFPDLHSELNLSSLELGDSALYFCASSANRDTESGNTIYFGEGSWLTVV.

Written as DNA, the CDR3 is TGCGCCAGCAGCGCCCGGACAGGGCCCTACGAGCAGTACTTC. Translated, it gives CASSARTGPYEQYF. V usage is TRBV5-1 and J usage is TRBJ2-7, with 8 bases matching TRBD1. Unmatched junction bases numbered 5, after V lost 4 bases and J lost 2 bases. Germline CDR1 SGHRS, CDR2 YFSETQ. The CDR3 totals 14 residues.

The V call is TRBV7-2, the J call TRBJ2-3, with 10 positions matching TRBD2. Germline CDR1 SGHTA, CDR2 FQGNSA. The CDR3 loop spans 16 amino acids. Trimming took 5 bases from V and 1 from J; bases not matched to a gene: 6. CDR3 loop: CASSLLAGWGTDTQYF. CDR3 in DNA: TGTGCCAGCAGCCTACTAGCGGGGTGGGGCACAGATACGCAGTATTTT.

The chain is built from TRBV11-3 and TRBJ2-1, with TRBD1 as a possible D gene (5 bases). CDR3 length: 17 amino acids. V gave up 5 bases and J gave up 0 bases, with 17 bases separating them. The germline V gene has CDR1 SGHNT and CDR2 YENEEA. CDR3 sequence (DNA): TGTGCCAGCAGCCTCAGTCCCCGTGGGGCCTCCTACAATGAGCAGTTCTTC. The encoded protein is CASSLSPRGASYNEQFF.

This rearrangement joins TRBV25-1 to TRBJ1-4; D is undetermined. Germline assignment: CDR1 MGHDK and CDR2 SYGVNS. This CDR3 region has 14 residues. Trimming pared 9 bases from V and 8 bases from J, leaving 19 bases between. CDR3 sequence reads: CASTTREGREKLFF. The CDR3 DNA reads TGTGCCAGTACAACCCGGGAGGGAAGGGAAAAACTGTTTTTT.

A note on this clone: This CDR3 is also generated by other DNA sequences in the sample. The chain couples TRBV5-1 to TRBJ2-7; D call uncertain. CDR1 is SGHRS and CDR2 is YFSETQ in the germline V gene. The CDR3 contains 14 residues. V was shortened by 3 bases and J by 2 bases, with 12 bases between the two germline ends. CDR3 nucleotide sequence: TGCGCCAGCAGCTCTCGGACCGACGCCTACGAGCAGTACTTC. This gives the protein CASSSRTDAYEQYF.

The chain employs TRBV13 and TRBJ2-3, with 12 positions matching TRBD2. V was clipped by 1 base and J by 4 bases; unmatched bases: 9. CDR1 PRHDT and CDR2 FYEKMQ come from the germline V gene (reference sequence). The CDR3 sequence is 18 residues long. The CDR3 nucleotides read TGTGCCAGCAGCTTAGTCGGAAGCTGGACTAGCGGGGCAGATACGCAGTATTTT. Protein sequence: CASSLVGSWTSGADTQYF.

This clone came up once. The rearrangement joins TRBV5-1 to TRBJ1-1, with 7 bases aligning to TRBD1. CDR1 and CDR2 from the germline V gene are SGHRS and YFSETQ. The CDR3 length is 14 residues. With 4 bases clipped from V and 10 bases from J, the junction kept 13 bases outside the gene matches. CDR3 nucleotides: TGCGCCAGCAGCCCCGTTGTAGGGGGCATGATAGCTTTCTTT. This sequence encodes CASSPVVGGMIAFF.

This chain uses TRBV9 with TRBJ2-7; a weak D match, TRBD2 (6 bases). V gave up 4 bases and J gave up 5 bases, with 16 bases separating them. The CDR3 consists of 14 residues. Germline V gene lookup returns CDR1 SGDLS and CDR2 YYNGEE. The CDR3 coding sequence is TGTGCCAGCAGCCGCGGAGGGAGTATCGACGAGCAGTACTTC. Translation gives CASSRGGSIDEQYF.

As concerns this clone: Other DNA sequences in the same sample also yield this CDR3. The rearrangement links TRBV10-3 to TRBJ1-4, with 9 bases lining up with TRBD1. After removal of 2 bases from V and 7 bases from J, the junction contained 5 bases not matched to a gene. This CDR3 region has 15 residues. The germline V gene encodes CDR1 ENHRY and CDR2 SYGVKD. The CDR3 DNA is TGTGCCATCAGTGAGCAGGGACAGGGTGGTGAAAAACTGTTTTTT. This translates into CAISEQGQGGEKLFF.

This sequence joins TRBV7-2 and TRBJ2-3; TRBD2 matches 10 bases. In germline, CDR1 is SGHTA, CDR2 FQGNSA. V shed 2 bases and J 7 bases; nucleotides not matched to a gene: 3. There are 14 residues in the CDR3. The CDR3 DNA reads TGTGCCAGCAGCTTAAGGACTAGCGGAAATACGCAGTATTTT. This translates into CASSLRTSGNTQYF.

V usage is TRBV29-1 and J usage is TRBJ1-4; D possibly corresponds to TRBD1 (5 bases). CDR3 size: 12 residues. The V end was cut by 7 bases, the J end by 7 bases, with 13 bases between. Germline loops: CDR1 SQVTM, CDR2 ANQGSEA. This chain's CDR3 is CSAQGWGEKLFF. The CDR3 DNA reads TGCAGCGCCCAGGGTTGGGGTGAAAAACTGTTTTTT.

This clone appeared a few times. This chain joins TRBV7-9 and TRBJ2-2, with TRBD2 as a possible D gene (6 bases). V was shortened by 3 bases and J by 5 bases, with 10 bases between the two germline ends. CDR3 length: 14 residues. In germline, CDR1 is SEHNR, CDR2 FQNEAQ (reference sequence). The CDR3 is CASSFKTSTGELFF. In DNA, the CDR3 is TGTGCCAGCAGCTTCAAGACTAGTACCGGGGAGCTGTTTTTT.

This chain connects TRBV6-4 to TRBJ1-1; no clear D. The CDR3 has 13 residues. Trimming pared 5 bases from V and 5 bases from J, leaving 12 bases between. Germline V gene lookup returns CDR1 MRHNA and CDR2 SNTAGT. The CDR3 protein is CASSLSSETEAFF. The CDR3, as DNA: TGTGCCAGCAGTCTCAGCAGCGAGACTGAAGCTTTCTTT.

This CDR3 is CASSNRETQPQHF. In nucleotides, the CDR3 is TGTGCCAGCAGTAACAGGGAAACACAGCCCCAGCATTTT. V is TRBV6-1 and J is TRBJ1-5; possible D gene TRBD1, 6 bases. The V gene lost 5 bases and the J gene lost 7 bases, with 12 bases spanning the gap. The CDR3 loop spans 13 amino acids. Germline V CDR1 and CDR2: MNHNS, SASEGT.

This chain uses TRBV7-8 with TRBJ2-7; D call uncertain. The germline V gene encodes CDR1 SGHVS and CDR2 FQNEAQ. V gave up 0 bases and J gave up 4 bases, with 19 bases separating them. This CDR3 contains 17 residues. CDR3 protein: CASSLASGATGSYEQYF. The DNA for the CDR3 is TGTGCCAGCAGCTTAGCGAGTGGAGCTACCGGATCATACGAGCAGTACTTC.

This chain joins TRBV13 and TRBJ1-6; D gene uncertain. Trimming cost V 2 bases and J 6 bases, with 2 bases left between them. The CDR3 totals 12 residues. CDR1 and CDR2 from the germline V gene are PRHDT and FYEKMQ (reference sequence). As DNA, the CDR3 is TGTGCCAGCAGCTTACTTAATTCACCCCTCCACTTT. This sequence encodes CASSLLNSPLHF.

In this sample, this clone turned up once. The chain recombines TRBV18 with TRBJ2-3, with D hard to call. V was trimmed by 1 base and J by 1 base, leaving 3 bases between them. This CDR3 contains 13 residues. The germline CDR1 and CDR2 sequences are KGHSH and LQKENI. The CDR3 bases are TGTGCCAGCTCACCACGAGGCACAGATACGCAGTATTTT. Translated, it gives CASSPRGTDTQYF.

This clone was detected only once. The chain has TRBV5-4 and TRBJ1-4; 8 bases align to TRBD1. J lost 6 bases, V lost 4 bases, and 8 bases had no gene match. Germline V CDR1 and CDR2: SGHNT, YYREEE (reference sequence). The CDR3 totals 15 residues. The CDR3 spells CASSGTRGQDEKLFF. Here the CDR3 DNA reads TGTGCCAGCAGCGGGACCAGGGGGCAGGATGAAAAACTGTTTTTT.

As to this clone: A far larger clone is one base from this, pointing to a likely read error. The CDR3 coding sequence is TGTGCCAGCAGTGACAAGGGGCCCCCCTCCGAGCAGTACTTC. Its translation is CASSDKGPPSEQYF. The rearrangement links TRBV6-1 to TRBJ2-7; maybe TRBD1 (5 bases). The germline CDR1 and CDR2 sequences are MNHNS and SASEGT. V lost 3 bases to trimming and J lost 6 bases, with 15 bases between them. The CDR3 is 14 amino acids.

This sequence joins TRBV19 and TRBJ2-5; 7 bases map to TRBD1. Unmatched junction bases numbered 7, after V lost 6 bases and J lost 3 bases. The germline CDR1 and CDR2 sequences are LNHDA and SQIVND (reference sequence). This CDR3 is 14 amino acids long. In nucleotides, the CDR3 is TGTGCCAGTAGCTTCCGGGACAGTAAAGAGACCCAGTACTTC. It yields the protein CASSFRDSKETQYF.

V is TRBV7-6 and J is TRBJ2-1, with 9 bases lining up with TRBD2. This CDR3 is 16 amino acids long. CDR1 and CDR2 (germline): SGHVS, FNYEAQ. Trimming removed 3 bases from V and 2 bases from J; junction bases left unmatched: 5. The CDR3 DNA is TGTGCCAGCAGCTTCCTCGGCGGGAGGGCCTACAATGAGCAGTTCTTC. Encoded protein: CASSFLGGRAYNEQFF.

This clone was seen ten or more times. The chain has TRBV2 and TRBJ1-3; 7 bases map to TRBD1. V was clipped by 7 bases and J by 2 bases; unmatched bases: 2. The CDR3 length is 13 residues. From germline, CDR1 is SNHLY and CDR2 FYNNEI. The CDR3 DNA reads as TGTGCCAGCACCGGACAGGCTGGAAACACCATATATTTT. Amino acid sequence: CASTGQAGNTIYF.

The gene calls are TRBV28 and TRBJ1-3; D gene uncertain. CDR1 is MDHEN, CDR2 SYDVKM, per germline. The CDR3 contains 11 residues. DNA of the CDR3: TGTGGGGGTCGGATTGCGGACACCATATATTTT. As protein: CGGRIADTIYF.